One and the same sample provided the 17 T cell receptor beta chains below, sequenced in a study of blood T cell repertoires in COVID-19. TCRdb's table, derived via immunoSEQ multiplex PCR, lists solely in-frame clones and lacks some. This sample has hundreds of thousands of clones, with 70% to 90% found just once. Sequences were obtained from peripheral blood. These receptors originate from a woman under 40 with COVID-19, enrolled during active disease.

J is TRBJ2-5 and V is TRBV11-2; D gene uncertain. V was shortened by 4 bases and J by 2 bases, with 14 bases between the two germline ends. Germline V gene lookup returns CDR1 SGHAT and CDR2 FQNNGV. CDR3 length: 15 amino acids. The CDR3 here is CASSSASMSQETQYF. CDR3 DNA sequence: TGTGCCAGCAGCTCCGCTTCTATGAGTCAAGAGACCCAGTACTTC.

The chain links TRBV6-6 to TRBJ2-7, with no clear D. CDR3 length: 12 residues. The V gene lost 5 bases and the J gene lost 5 bases, with 10 bases spanning the gap. Germline loops: CDR1 MNHNY, CDR2 SVGAGI (reference sequence). The CDR3 DNA reads as TGTGCCAGCAGTAACAGAGAAAACGAGCAGTACGTC. Translated: CASSNRENEQYV.

The rearrangement uses TRBV14 and TRBJ1-2, with 9 bases identical to TRBD1. Per germline, CDR1 SGHDN and CDR2 FVKESK. V was pared by 6 bases and J by 0 bases, with 8 bases of the junction left unmatched. The CDR3 runs to 16 residues. In DNA, the CDR3 is TGTGCCAGCAGGCGCTCCGGGACAGGGCCTAACTATGGCTACACCTTC. Residues: CASRRSGTGPNYGYTF.

The V call is TRBV23-1, the J call TRBJ1-1, with 7 bases that match TRBD1. TRBV23-1 carries the ORF label, with uncertain function. The CDR3 is 16 amino acids. J lost 0 bases, V lost 7 bases, and 11 bases had no gene match. The CDR3 DNA reads as TGCGCCAGCAACCTTGAGGACAGGAGGATGAACACTGAAGCTTTCTTT. It encodes CASNLEDRRMNTEAFF.

This clone was observed once. V is TRBV7-2 and J is TRBJ1-2, with D uncertain. This CDR3 has 14 residues. V lost 1 base to trimming and J lost 2 bases, with 8 bases between them. Germline-derived CDR1 and CDR2 are SGHTA and FQGNSA. CDR3 amino acids: CASSLDGTNYGYTF. The DNA of the CDR3 is TGTGCCAGCAGCTTAGATGGCACCAACTATGGCTACACCTTC.

The chain combines TRBV5-8 with TRBJ2-7; no definite D call. Germline CDR1 SGHTS, CDR2 YDEGEE. Trimming cost V 7 bases and J 0 bases, with 11 bases left between them. The CDR3 contains 13 residues. The CDR3 spells CASPPFSSYEQYF. CDR3 nucleotide sequence: TGTGCCAGCCCTCCATTTAGCTCCTACGAGCAGTACTTC.

The V gene is TRBV27, the J gene TRBJ2-3; tentatively, D is TRBD2 (5 bases). The CDR3 is 13 amino acids. CDR1 and CDR2 from the germline V gene are MNHEY and SMNVEV (reference sequence). Between the trimmed V and J ends, which lost 6 bases and 3 bases, there was a span of 10 bases. CDR3 loop: CASRPSGTDTQYF. CDR3 sequence (DNA): TGTGCCAGCAGACCCTCGGGGACAGATACGCAGTATTTT.

This chain joins TRBV5-1 and TRBJ1-2; 12 bases line up with TRBD1. Unmatched junction bases numbered 3, after V lost 4 bases and J lost 8 bases. The CDR3 consists of 13 residues. Germline V CDR1 and CDR2: SGHRS, YFSETQ. CDR3 loop: CASSRDRGRGYTF. The CDR3 DNA follows: TGCGCCAGCAGCCGGGACAGGGGGCGCGGCTACACCTTC.

The rearrangement joins TRBV13 to TRBJ2-5; 7 bases match TRBD1. Germline-derived CDR1 and CDR2 are PRHDT and FYEKMQ (reference sequence). The CDR3 sequence is 15 residues long. With 7 bases clipped from V and 4 bases from J, the junction kept 12 bases outside the gene matches. The CDR3 reads CASTRRQGRGETQYF. In nucleotides, the CDR3 is TGTGCCAGCACCCGAAGACAGGGAAGGGGAGAGACCCAGTACTTC.

The chain employs TRBV18 and TRBJ2-1; D not certain. The CDR3 extends over 12 amino acids. Trimming cost V 1 base and J 9 bases, with 7 bases left between them. Per germline, CDR1 KGHSH and CDR2 LQKENI. The CDR3 loop reads CASSPRAPEQFF. Written as DNA, the CDR3 is TGTGCCAGCTCACCACGGGCCCCTGAGCAGTTCTTC.

This clone was seen a few times. The rearrangement uses TRBV28 and TRBJ1-1, with D possibly TRBD1 on 6 matching bases. Per the germline V gene, CDR1 is MDHEN and CDR2 is SYDVKM. The V end was cut by 2 bases, the J end by 5 bases, with 15 bases between. CDR3 length: 15 residues. This chain's CDR3 is CASSLLTGMETEAFF. The CDR3 region has the DNA TGTGCCAGCAGTTTACTAACAGGGATGGAGACTGAAGCTTTCTTT. Drawing the rest from reference TRBV28 and TRBJ1-1, the complete variable domain is DVKVTQSSRYLVKRTGEKVFLECVQDMDHENMFWYRQDPGLGLRLIYFSYDVKMKEKGDIPEGYSVSREKKERFSLILESASTNQTSMYLCASSLLTGMETEAFFGQGTRLTVV.

This clone was picked up one time. The genes are TRBV6-1 and TRBJ1-5; 7 bases line up with TRBD1. The CDR3 loop spans 16 amino acids. Germline V gives CDR1 MNHNS, CDR2 SASEGT. V shed 1 base, J shed 4 bases, and the junction held 7 bases outside the gene matches. In DNA form, the CDR3 reads TGTGCCAGCAGTGAAGAAGGGGGCAGGGGAAATCAGCCCCAGCATTTT. Protein: CASSEEGGRGNQPQHF.

V and J are TRBV10-1 and TRBJ2-1, with 9 positions matching TRBD2. The germline gives CDR1 WNHNN, CDR2 SYGVQD (reference sequence). CDR3 length: 17 amino acids. V was pared by 6 bases and J by 3 bases, with 12 bases of the junction left unmatched. The CDR3 loop is CASSPEVREGRYNEQFF. CDR3 DNA sequence: TGCGCCAGCAGCCCAGAGGTGCGGGAGGGCCGCTACAATGAGCAGTTCTTC.

The rearrangement links TRBV5-6 to TRBJ1-1; D possibly corresponds to TRBD1 (6 bases). The germline V gene has CDR1 SGHDT and CDR2 YYEEEE. CDR3 size: 13 residues. V lost 8 bases and J lost 7, with 18 bases in between. CDR3 bases: TGTGCCAGTACCCTTCCCGGGACACTTGAAGCTTTCTTT. As protein: CASTLPGTLEAFF.

The rearrangement links TRBV7-2 to TRBJ1-3, with 8 bases aligning to TRBD1. Germline lookup yields CDR1 SGHTA and CDR2 FQGNSA. The CDR3 sequence is 14 residues long. The trim removed 11 bases at V and 3 bases at J, leaving 9 bases unmatched. The CDR3 reads CAPFRGRGGNTIYF. In DNA form, the CDR3 reads TGTGCCCCCTTCAGGGGGCGCGGTGGAAACACCATATATTTT.

This clone was picked up a small number of times. The rearrangement links TRBV18 to TRBJ1-5, with unresolved D. The CDR3 totals 14 residues. Germline V gene lookup returns CDR1 KGHSH and CDR2 LQKENI. V was pared by 5 bases and J by 2 bases, with 10 bases between. DNA of the CDR3: TGTGCCAGCTCAAACTCCATGGGCAATCAGCCCCAGCATTTT. Its translation is CASSNSMGNQPQHF. The full variable domain, in which reference TRBV18 and TRBJ1-5 provide the parts outside the CDR3, is NAGVMQNPRHLVRRRGQEARLRCSPMKGHSHVYWYRQLPEEGLKFMVYLQKENIIDESGMPKERFSAEFPKEGPSILRIQQVVRGDSAAYFCASSNSMGNQPQHFGDGTRLSIL.

V gene TRBV19 combines with J gene TRBJ1-1, with 8 bases identical to TRBD1. Trimming cost V 2 bases and J 4 bases; bases outside gene matches: 3. The CDR3 is made up of 14 amino acids. Germline V gene sequence: CDR1 LNHDA, CDR2 SQIVND (reference sequence). The CDR3 loop is CASSIQGAGTEAFF. In DNA form, the CDR3 reads TGTGCCAGTAGTATACAGGGGGCAGGCACTGAAGCTTTCTTT.